Listed below are T cell receptor beta chains from one sample, sequenced in a study of cytomegalovirus exposure and HLA in healthy donors. Profiling relied on immunoSEQ multiplex PCR, and the TCRdb table lists in-frame clones only, not all of them. The sample lists more than 90,000 clones; around 81% were seen once. The source material was PBMCs. These TCRs come from a woman in her 70s in good health and CMV-seropositive. Both conserved end residues are part of each CDR3. D genes are given only for firm matches. Rows may omit the clone size; those that give it use once, few, many or a size class.

-	-	TRBV4-2	TRBJ2-1	TGTGCCAGCAGCCAACACTTGAATGAGCAGTTCTTC	CASSQHLNEQFF
once	-	TRBV27	TRBJ1-3	TGTGCCAGCAGGACTCAAGGGGGTGACTCTGGAAACACCATATATTTT	CASRTQGGDSGNTIYF
-	TRBD2	TRBV30	TRBJ2-3	TGTGCCTGGACAAAAGCGGGAGTCGGCACAGATACGCAGTATTTT	CAWTKAGVGTDTQYF
-	-	TRBV7-9	TRBJ2-1	TGTGCCAGCTTATTACACGATGAGCAGTTCTTC	CASLLHDEQFF
-	TRBD1	TRBV9	TRBJ2-1	TGTGCCAGCAGCGTAGGGCTGGACAGGGGTAATGAGCAGTTCTTC	CASSVGLDRGNEQFF
once	TRBD1	TRBV29-1	TRBJ2-7	TGCAGCGTTACCGGGACAGGGACTTACGAGCAGTACTTC	CSVTGTGTYEQYF
-	-	TRBV6-5	TRBJ1-2	TGTGCCAGCAGTTACTCTAACAGGGACCACTATGGCTACACCTTC	CASSYSNRDHYGYTF
-	-	TRBV7-2	TRBJ2-1	TGTGCCAGCAGCCAGTGGGCTTTTTCGAGCTCCTACAATGAGCAGTTCTTC	CASSQWAFSSSYNEQFF
-	-	TRBV11-2	TRBJ2-2	TGTGCCAGCAGCCGTTACGCGAGGTCCGGGGAGCTGTTTTTT	CASSRYARSGELFF
-	TRBD1	TRBV30	TRBJ2-3	TGTGCTCGGGGACAGGGGGTGACAGATACGCAGTATTTT	CARGQGVTDTQYF
-	-	TRBV11-2	TRBJ2-1	TGTGCCAGCAGCTCAAGGGGGGGGCGAGGGTATGAGCAGTTCTTC	CASSSRGGRGYEQFF
few	TRBD1	TRBV2	TRBJ2-2	TGTGCCAGCAGCCGGACAGGGATTGAGACCGGGGAGCTGTTTTTT	CASSRTGIETGELFF
-	-	TRBV19	TRBJ2-6	TGTGCCAGTAGCCCCAGGGGCCGCCCGGAATCTGGGGCCAACGTCCTGACTTTC	CASSPRGRPESGANVLTF
once	TRBD2	TRBV5-1	TRBJ2-7	TGCGCCAGCAGCGGCGGGACTAGCGGGGGCTCCTACGAGCAGTACTTC	CASSGGTSGGSYEQYF
large	-	TRBV19	TRBJ1-2	TGTGCCAGTAGTCGCGGGCCCACAGGGTCGTTATATGGCTACACCTTC	CASSRGPTGSLYGYTF
few	-	TRBV6-6	TRBJ1-5	TGTGCCAGCAGCCCCGGGGGTCATCAGCCCCAGCATTTT	CASSPGGHQPQHF
-	-	TRBV18	TRBJ2-5	TGTGCCAGCTCACCCCTGGGAGCGCGGGAGACCCAGTACTTC	CASSPLGARETQYF
-	TRBD1	TRBV19	TRBJ1-2	TGTGCCAGTACAGGGGGTTCCGGCCGGCACTCAGATGGCTACACCTTC	CASTGGSGRHSDGYTF
few	TRBD2	TRBV27	TRBJ2-1	TGTGCCAGCGTGGGCCGGGTCGGTACACTAGCGGGAGGGCGGCAGTTCTTC	CASVGRVGTLAGGRQFF
-	TRBD1	TRBV6-5	TRBJ1-1	TGTGCCAGCAGACAGGGACAGACGAACACTGAAGCTTTCTTT	CASRQGQTNTEAFF
-	-	TRBV7-3	TRBJ2-1	TGTGCCAGCAGCCTTGACTCGACCTCCTACAATGAGCAGTTCTTC	CASSLDSTSYNEQFF
-	-	TRBV11-2	TRBJ1-1	TGTGCCAGCAGCTTGGAACAGGGAATCACTGAAGCTTTCTTT	CASSLEQGITEAFF
-	-	TRBV19	TRBJ2-3	TGTGCCAGTAGCGGGTATGGGACAGATACGCAGTATTTT	CASSGYGTDTQYF
-	-	TRBV2	TRBJ1-1	TGTGCCAGCAGTGCTAGCCCGGATTCGGCTGAAGCTTTCTTT	CASSASPDSAEAFF
-	TRBD2	TRBV5-1	TRBJ2-1	TGCGCCAGCAGGAGGACTAGCGGGAGCTCCTACAATGAGCAGTTCTTC	CASRRTSGSSYNEQFF
few	-	TRBV6-5	TRBJ1-2	TGTGCCAGCAGGCCTGGGGAGGGGCGAGTCTATGGCTACACCTTC	CASRPGEGRVYGYTF
-	TRBD1	TRBV18	TRBJ2-2	TGTGCCAGCTCACTCGGACAGGGCAACACCGGGGAGCTGTTTTTT	CASSLGQGNTGELFF
-	TRBD2	TRBV7-9	TRBJ2-2	TGTGCCAGCAGCTGGATTTTGGGACTAGCGGGAGGGAACACCGGGGAGCTGTTTTTT	CASSWILGLAGGNTGELFF
few	TRBD2	TRBV7-9	TRBJ2-7	TGTGCCAGCAGTCCCGGGACTAGCGCTTACGAGCAGTACTTC	CASSPGTSAYEQYF
once	TRBD2	TRBV25-1	TRBJ2-7	TGTGCCAGCAGTATTGCGGGAGTTAACGAGCAGTACTTC	CASSIAGVNEQYF
-	TRBD2	TRBV15	TRBJ2-1	TGTGCCACCAGCAGAGGGGCGGGACTAGCGTACGACTACAATGAGCAGTTCTTC	CATSRGAGLAYDYNEQFF
once	-	TRBV19	TRBJ2-7	TGTGCCAGTAGTAAAAGGGACTTTAGGGACGAGCAGTACTTC	CASSKRDFRDEQYF
-	TRBD1	TRBV5-1	TRBJ2-7	TGCGCCAGTACAGGGGAGTACGAGCAGTACTTC	CASTGEYEQYF